A single sample is the source of the 9 T cell receptor beta chains below, sequenced in a study of identical twins. TCRdb analysed the 5' RACE reads with MiXCR anew, one entry per CDR3 protein. The sample lists hundreds of thousands of distinct CDR3 sequences, around 10% occurring once. The sample comprised memory (CD45RO+) T cells sorted from blood. These receptors all come from a woman aged 18 to 35 in good health.

In its sample, this clonotype was seen a few times. The chain couples TRBV7-9 to TRBJ2-3, with 7 bases lining up with TRBD2. CDR1 and CDR2 (germline): SEHNR, FQNEAQ (reference sequence). The CDR3 runs to 15 residues. J lost 0 bases, V lost 3 bases, and 3 bases had no gene match. As DNA, the CDR3 is TGTGCCAGCAGCTTTTGGCGGGAGAGCACAGATACGCAGTATTTT. Its translation: CASSFWRESTDTQYF.

In this sample, this clonotype turned up a few times. This sequence joins TRBV5-1 and TRBJ2-3, with 9 bases matching TRBD2. The length of the CDR3 is 17 residues. Germline CDR1 SGHRS, CDR2 YFSETQ. The trim removed 3 bases at V and 7 bases at J, leaving 15 bases unmatched. The CDR3 coding sequence is TGCGCCAGCAGCTGGGCGACTAGCGGAGGGCTGGTAAATACGCAGTATTTT. Its protein product is CASSWATSGGLVNTQYF. The full variable domain, rest sourced from reference TRBV5-1 and TRBJ2-3, is KAGVTQTPRYLIKTRGQQVTLSCSPISGHRSVSWYQQTPGQGLQFLFEYFSETQRNKGNFPGRFSGRQFSNSRSEMNVSTLELGDSALYLCASSWATSGGLVNTQYFGPGTRLTVL.

This clonotype was counted between two and nine times. The chain recombines TRBV6-5 with TRBJ2-2, with 8 bases identical to TRBD2. This CDR3 spans 15 amino acids. Germline V gives CDR1 MNHEY, CDR2 SVGAGI. V lost 4 bases, J lost 7 bases, and 8 bases stayed unmatched. CDR3 residues: CASSSPGTSGGELFF. The DNA of the CDR3 is TGTGCCAGCAGTTCCCCTGGGACTAGTGGCGGGGAGCTGTTTTTT.

The V and J genes are TRBV3-1 and TRBJ1-6, with unresolved D. The CDR3 runs 14 residues. The V end was cut by 6 bases, the J end by 10 bases, with 16 bases between. Germline V gene data show CDR1 as LGHDT and CDR2 as YNNKEL (reference sequence). The CDR3 is CASSATGLESPLHF. The DNA of the CDR3 is TGTGCCAGCAGTGCTACCGGGTTAGAATCACCCCTCCACTTT.

This clonotype was recorded many times. This chain links TRBV6-1 with TRBJ2-7; D is possibly TRBD1 (5 bases). This CDR3 region has 14 residues. Germline CDR1 reads MNHNS; CDR2 reads SASEGT. Trimming cost V 5 bases and J 5 bases, with 16 bases left between them. CDR3: CASSIQTGPNEQYF. Here the CDR3 DNA reads TGTGCCAGCAGTATTCAAACAGGACCCAACGAGCAGTACTTC.

At least ten counts were recorded for this clonotype. The V and J genes are TRBV3-1 and TRBJ2-3; weak D call: TRBD2 (6 bases). Germline CDR1 LGHDT, CDR2 YNNKEL (reference sequence). The CDR3 length is 15 residues. V was clipped by 4 bases and J by 4 bases, with 15 bases between them. The CDR3 bases are TGTGCCAGCAGCCGCTACGGGGGACGGGCAGATACGCAGTATTTT. Its translation: CASSRYGGRADTQYF.

This chain joins TRBV29-1 and TRBJ1-1; TRBD1 might be the D (6 bases). The CDR3 is 15 amino acids. Germline loops: CDR1 SQVTM, CDR2 ANQGSEA. V was shortened by 7 bases and J by 5 bases, with 23 bases between the two germline ends. The CDR3 protein is CSAHRWAGAGTEAFF. As DNA, the CDR3 is TGCAGCGCTCACCGATGGGCAGGGGCGGGGACTGAAGCTTTCTTT. The variable domain in full, completed from reference TRBV29-1 and TRBJ1-1, reads SAVISQKPSRDICQRGTSLTIQCQVDSQVTMMFWYRQQPGQSLTLIATANQGSEATYESGFVIDKFPISRPNLTFSTLTVSNMSPEDSSIYLCSAHRWAGAGTEAFFGQGTRLTVV.

This clonotype was counted a few times. V gene TRBV29-1 combines with J gene TRBJ1-2; D remains ambiguous. The germline V and J ends were trimmed by 4 bases and 2 bases, with 11 bases remaining between them. The length of the CDR3 is 13 residues. Per germline, CDR1 SQVTM and CDR2 ANQGSEA. This CDR3 is CSVGYSVNYGYTF. The CDR3 coding sequence is TGCAGCGTTGGGTACAGTGTAAACTATGGCTACACCTTC.

This clonotype was seen a handful of times. The chain uses TRBV12-3 or TRBV12-4 and TRBJ1-5; D call uncertain. The ends were cut back, 6 bases at V and 3 bases at J, with 18 bases in the middle. The CDR3 is 16 residues long. The CDR3 DNA reads as TGTGCCAGCAGGCCCGCCCTAGGGTATGACAATCAGCCCCAGCATTTT. Its translation is CASRPALGYDNQPQHF.